Ten or more counts support the clone carrying this T cell receptor (beta chain). Its antigen is still unknown. This entry belongs to a study of T cell repertoires in cytomegalovirus infection. Study as a whole: TCR beta signatures that were public indicated CMV infection and matching HLA type.

TCRdb passed the reads through MiXCR, listing each CDR3 protein once. This sample has about 830,000 distinct CDR3 sequences; 32% occur once, and the top ten carry roughly 12%. Germline V gene data show CDR1 as LNHDA and CDR2 as SQIVND (reference sequence). V lost 2 bases and J 7 bases, leaving 9 bases between the germline ends. The CDR3 is 13 residues long. Sequenced here: cultured CD8+ T cells from PBMCs, sampled from culture after CMV antigen stimulation. The source of this sequence is a human donor in good health (CMV status not recorded). Some clones in this sample may be carry-over from other donors' samples. This rearrangement joins TRBV19 to TRBJ1-5; no definite D call. The CDR3 bases are TGTGCCAGTAGTATAATGAGTGGGCAGCCCCAGCATTTT. This translates into CASSIMSGQPQHF.